This T cell receptor beta chain appears in the sequencing data of a study of technical replicates of blood from several donors. Profiling relied on immunoSEQ multiplex PCR, and the TCRdb table lists in-frame clones only, not all of them. This sample has roughly 80,000 clones; about 97% occur once, and the top ten carry 0.2%. Unmatched junction bases numbered 7, after V lost 5 bases and J lost 3 bases. CDR3 length equals 15 residues. CDR1 is SEHNR, CDR2 FQNEAQ, per germline (reference sequence). Sequenced: T cells isolated from PBMCs. The chain employs TRBV7-9 and TRBJ1-1; 9 bases line up with TRBD1. This clonotype originated in a human donor in good health. DNA for the CDR3: TGTGCCAGCAGCCTTAACCGGGACAGGGACACTGAAGCTTTCTTT. Residues: CASSLNRDRDTEAFF.